A selection of T cell receptor beta chains follows, all from one sample in a study of regulatory T cells in long-lasting Graves disease. Using its own MiXCR run on the multiplex PCR reads, TCRdb lists one record per CDR3 protein. The sample includes 400,000 to 500,000 distinct CDR3 sequences, 20% to 25% of them seen just once. The material was peripheral blood mononuclear cells (PBMCs), obtained when the disease was refractory, from a patient treated with antithyroid drugs. These receptors were obtained from a female donor with Graves disease. Each CDR3 is given with its conserved first and last residue.

TRBJ2-4	TRBV12-3/TRBV12-4	CASSSQEAKNIQYF
TRBJ1-6	TRBV27	CASAVTGVNSPLHF
TRBJ2-7	TRBV19	CASSISEGEQYF
TRBJ2-5	TRBV20-1	CSAPPPGLAGGGETQYF
TRBJ2-5	TRBV5-1	CASSSSGQGQETQYF
TRBJ2-7	TRBV11-2	CASSLAQLRGHEQYF
TRBJ1-4	TRBV6-5	CASSYGTGAEKLFF
TRBJ1-4	TRBV3-1	CASSQESTGKLFF
TRBJ1-2	TRBV5-1	CASSSEGSGDYGYTF
TRBJ2-5	TRBV7-2	CASSLYGRETQYF
TRBJ1-2	TRBV7-9	CASSTTTDNYGYTF
TRBJ2-5	TRBV28	CASSFLLDRGIQETQYF
TRBJ1-6	TRBV11-2	CASSDGYNSPLHF
TRBJ2-3	TRBV29-1	CSARDNTDTQYF
TRBJ1-2	TRBV11-2	CASSLDLGIYGYTF
TRBJ2-2	TRBV12-5	CASGFGGRELFF
TRBJ2-7	TRBV5-1	CASSPDIGQTYEQYF
TRBJ1-2	TRBV28	CASSLGDREVYGYTF
TRBJ1-2	TRBV7-9	CASSPRGGLVNYGYTF
TRBJ1-6	TRBV18	CASSPTGEDSPLHF
TRBJ1-2	TRBV28	CASSAYRVFTF
TRBJ2-5	TRBV20-1	CSPRVGETQYF
TRBJ2-5	TRBV7-9	CASRGWRQQETQYF
TRBJ1-5	TRBV12-3/TRBV12-4	CASSRGGGNQPQHF
TRBJ2-5	TRBV28	CASSSGQGWQETQYF
TRBJ1-1	TRBV7-9	CASSTPDRGRAEVFF
TRBJ1-1	TRBV6-1	CASTPLKLLGTEAFF
TRBJ1-1	TRBV28	CASSVTGYAEAFF
TRBJ1-1	TRBV29-1	CSVDARGTGVNTEAFF
TRBJ1-5	TRBV24-1	CATSDSQGYSNQPQHF
TRBJ2-3	TRBV2	CASSGFADTQYF
TRBJ2-5	TRBV28	CASRGGGRRETQYF
TRBJ1-1	TRBV20-1	CSARGGGGMNTEAFF
TRBJ1-6	TRBV27	CASSAGQFFLDNSPLHF
TRBJ1-4	TRBV12-3/TRBV12-4	CASSTSGTPEKLFF
TRBJ1-2	TRBV2	CASSNSDRGNGYTF
TRBJ1-4	TRBV11-2	CASSYQGPPLEKLFF
TRBJ2-3	TRBV27	CASTSVRGQVYHTQYF
TRBJ2-1	TRBV12-3/TRBV12-4	CASSSGAADEQFF
TRBJ1-4	TRBV20-1	CSASRGTTNEKLFF
TRBJ1-5	TRBV7-8	CASSPRNREWGNQPQHF
TRBJ1-5	TRBV7-8	CASSLWEGASQPQHF
TRBJ1-2	TRBV6-1	CASMGMYAEDYGYTF
TRBJ2-2	TRBV3-1	CASSPTGVAATGELFF
TRBJ2-7	TRBV20-1	CSAPGQGGDYEQYF
TRBJ2-5	TRBV24-1	CATSDANRAGETQYF
TRBJ1-1	TRBV7-8	CASSLEQLRTGTEAFF